This T cell receptor (beta chain) was profiled in a study of T and B cells in COVID-19 patients. Study-wide context: In the active-infection cohort, about 90% of the roughly 20 patients had comorbidities linked to unfavorable COVID-19 outcome.

Study observations and caveats: Patients with COVID-19 reportedly showed strongly skewed T cell receptor beta variable and joining gene usage.

TRB rearrangements were amplified by multiplex PCR with BIOMED2 TRB-A/B primers. In TCRdb, the multiplex PCR reads were re-called with MiXCR into one record per CDR3 protein. This table has about 17,000 distinct CDR3 sequences, under 30% appearing once. This clonotype appeared a few times. The antigen is undetermined. Between the trimmed V and J ends, which lost 6 bases and 0 bases, there was a span of 4 bases. This CDR3 contains 11 residues. The germline gives CDR1 DFQATT, CDR2 SNEGSKA (reference sequence). From blood, about 240-500 ng of genomic DNA served as TRB template. The TCR originated in a human donor who had recovered from COVID-19. Sequencing input: blood. The chain recombines TRBV20-1 with TRBJ2-3; unclear D gene. The CDR3 DNA follows: TGCAGTGCGTTAAGCACAGATACGCAGTATTTT. Translated: CSALSTDTQYF.